This passage covers 20 T cell receptor beta chains from one sample sequenced in a study of cytomegalovirus exposure and HLA in healthy donors. Primers for the PCR totalled 60 Vbeta and 13 Jbeta. Measured with immunoSEQ multiplex PCR; TCRdb has only the in-frame clones, and not every one. The sample data list about 120,000 clones. The specimen was PBMCs. Source of these receptors: a man between 18 and 35 years old in good health and CMV-seronegative.

The J gene is TRBJ2-3, the V gene TRBV9, with 8 bases that match TRBD1. Germline CDR1 and CDR2: SGDLS and YYNGEE. The CDR3 loop spans 20 amino acids. With V trimmed by 0 bases and J by 2 bases, 17 bases remained unmatched. The CDR3 DNA reads as TGTGCCAGCAGCGTAGGGGAGACTTCGACGACAGGGGTGGCCACAGATACGCAGTATTTT. Its translation is CASSVGETSTTGVATDTQYF.

The chain is built from TRBV5-1 and TRBJ1-2, with 7 nucleotides matching TRBD1. Germline CDR1 SGHRS, CDR2 YFSETQ. This CDR3 comprises 15 residues. The junction had 6 bases not matched to a gene; V was cut back by 4 bases and J by 0 bases. CDR3 region: CASSLTGEPNYGYTF. CDR3 in DNA: TGCGCCAGCAGCCTTACAGGGGAGCCTAACTATGGCTACACCTTC.

The chain combines TRBV30 with TRBJ2-5; the D gene is possibly TRBD2 (5 bases). The end of the DNA aligns better with TRBJ2-7, so the J call may be wrong. Germline V lookup: CDR1 GTSNPN, CDR2 SVGIG (reference sequence). The CDR3 has 13 residues. This CDR3 reads CAWSVGSSYEQYF. CDR3 in DNA: TGTGCCTGGAGTGTAGGGAGCTCCTACGAGCAGTACTTC.

The V gene is TRBV27, the J gene TRBJ1-2; 8 bases agree with TRBD1. The CDR3 is 16 amino acids. CDR1 MNHEY and CDR2 SMNVEV come from the germline V gene (reference sequence). V gave up 1 base and J gave up 2 bases; unmatched junction bases: 6. The CDR3 is CASSLWGQAGNYGYTF. The CDR3 coding sequence is TGTGCCAGCAGTTTATGGGGACAGGCAGGGAACTATGGCTACACCTTC.

This rearrangement joins TRBV2 to TRBJ2-1; weak D call: TRBD1 (5 bases). The CDR3 sequence is 14 residues long. Per the germline V gene, CDR1 is SNHLY and CDR2 is FYNNEI. The V end lost 10 bases, the J end lost 10 bases, and 23 bases lay between the germline ends. The CDR3 sequence: CANLKPDGHVEQFF. Written as DNA, the CDR3 is TGTGCCAACCTCAAACCCGACGGACATGTAGAGCAGTTCTTC.

The V call is TRBV11-2, the J call TRBJ2-1; D may be TRBD1 (6 bases). V was trimmed by 6 bases and J by 4 bases, leaving 16 bases between them. Germline lookup yields CDR1 SGHAT and CDR2 FQNNGV. This CDR3 has 15 residues. CDR3 in amino acids: CASSPGTRPYNEQFF. For the CDR3, the DNA is TGTGCCAGCAGTCCCGGGACAAGGCCTTACAATGAGCAGTTCTTC.

The V call is TRBV5-1, the J call TRBJ2-5, with 8 bases lining up with TRBD2. The trim removed 4 bases at V and 5 bases at J, leaving 10 bases unmatched. Germline V CDR1 and CDR2: SGHRS, YFSETQ. This CDR3 is built from 15 residues. CDR3 amino acids: CASSGDGRAGETQYF. CDR3 sequence (DNA): TGCGCCAGCAGCGGAGACGGGAGGGCCGGCGAGACCCAGTACTTC.

The genes are TRBV4-1 and TRBJ2-5, with TRBD2 matching over 9 bases. Germline V CDR1 and CDR2: MGHRA, YSYEKL. After removal of 0 bases from V and 4 bases from J, the junction contained 9 bases not matched to a gene. The CDR3 consists of 17 residues. CDR3 residues: CASSQDPPGGLAETQYF. The CDR3 nucleotides read TGCGCCAGCAGCCAAGATCCCCCCGGGGGACTAGCAGAGACCCAGTACTTC.

This chain connects TRBV5-1 to TRBJ2-1, with TRBD2 identical over 12 bases. This CDR3 region has 16 residues. Germline assignment: CDR1 SGHRS and CDR2 YFSETQ. V lost 4 bases to trimming and J lost 5 bases; unmatched junction nucleotides: 7. In DNA form, the CDR3 reads TGCGCCAGCAGCACCTTACTAGCGGGAGGACACAATGAGCAGTTCTTC. Its translation: CASSTLLAGGHNEQFF.

The chain has TRBV5-4 and TRBJ2-5; D is possibly TRBD2 (7 bases). This CDR3 has 18 residues. Trimming cost V 4 bases and J 1 base, with 23 bases left between them. Germline CDR1 and CDR2: SGHNT and YYREEE (reference sequence). The CDR3 sequence: CASSPFPRGGGGQETQYF. CDR3 sequence (DNA): TGTGCCAGCAGCCCCTTTCCTAGGGGGGGTGGGGGCCAAGAGACCCAGTACTTC.

V gene TRBV27 combines with J gene TRBJ2-3; 7 bases align to TRBD2. From germline, CDR1 is MNHEY and CDR2 SMNVEV (reference sequence). V shed 3 bases, J shed 5 bases, and the junction held 5 bases outside the gene matches. The CDR3 consists of 14 residues. CDR3 protein: CASSFAGVLDTQYF. The CDR3 nucleotides are TGTGCCAGCAGTTTCGCGGGAGTTCTAGATACGCAGTATTTT.

V and J are TRBV7-8 and TRBJ1-5; possible D gene TRBD1, 5 bases. Per the germline V gene, CDR1 is SGHVS and CDR2 is FQNEAQ. Trimming left V 5 bases short and J 0 bases short, with 14 bases between. The CDR3 is 16 residues long. The CDR3 protein is CASSRVRGNSNQPQHF. The CDR3 bases are TGTGCCAGCAGCCGAGTAAGGGGTAATAGCAATCAGCCCCAGCATTTT.

CDR3 DNA: TGTGCCAGCAGCGCCATTGCGGGACTAGGTAGCGAGCAGTACTTC. It translates to CASSAIAGLGSEQYF. This rearrangement joins TRBV5-4 to TRBJ2-7; 8 nucleotides agree with TRBD2. V lost 4 bases, J lost 6 bases, and 12 bases stayed unmatched. From germline, CDR1 is SGHNT and CDR2 YYREEE (reference sequence). The CDR3 runs 15 residues.

The V gene is TRBV5-1, the J gene TRBJ2-3; a weak D match, TRBD2 (7 bases). Germline CDR1 and CDR2: SGHRS and YFSETQ. V lost 3 bases to trimming and J lost 5 bases, with 13 bases between them. CDR3 length: 14 residues. The CDR3 coding sequence is TGCGCCAGCAGCTGGGGGGGCCGGGAAGATACGCAGTATTTT. This gives the protein CASSWGGREDTQYF.

The rearrangement uses TRBV4-1 and TRBJ1-6, with TRBD1 matching over 9 bases. The CDR3 is 18 residues long. V dropped 5 bases and J dropped 6; count of bases not matched to a gene: 14. CDR1 is MGHRA and CDR2 is YSYEKL in the germline V gene. The CDR3 coding sequence is TGCGCCAGCAGCAGAGAGTTACAGGGGGCAGTACGTAATTCACCCCTCCACTTT. Residues: CASSRELQGAVRNSPLHF.

The rearrangement joins TRBV4-2 to TRBJ2-7; 15 bases are shared with TRBD2. CDR3 size: 16 residues. V gave up 0 bases and J gave up 4 bases; unmatched junction bases: 1. In germline, CDR1 is LGHNA, CDR2 YNFKEQ. CDR3 in DNA: TGTGCCAGCAGCCAAGATGGGACTAGCGGGGGGTACGAGCAGTACTTC. Protein: CASSQDGTSGGYEQYF.

V and J are TRBV30 and TRBJ1-1, with TRBD1 as a possible D gene (5 bases). Germline assignment: CDR1 GTSNPN and CDR2 SVGIG (reference sequence). The CDR3 totals 12 residues. The V end was cut by 8 bases, the J end by 4 bases, with 14 bases between. For the CDR3, the DNA is TGTGCCGGGACTATGGCAGGCACTGAAGCTTTCTTT. As protein: CAGTMAGTEAFF.

The chain recombines TRBV9 with TRBJ2-7; D not certain. Germline CDR1 SGDLS, CDR2 YYNGEE. V was pared by 3 bases and J by 3 bases, with 7 bases between. The CDR3 has 12 residues. The CDR3 loop reads CASSATFYEQYF. DNA of the CDR3: TGTGCCAGCAGCGCCACATTCTACGAGCAGTACTTC.

CDR3 protein: CASSEARGRAAYEQYF. The CDR3 DNA reads TGTGCCAGCAGTGAAGCGCGAGGGAGGGCCGCCTACGAGCAGTACTTC. This chain links TRBV6-1 with TRBJ2-7, with TRBD2 identical over 7 bases. The CDR3 consists of 16 residues. The junction had 7 bases not matched to a gene; V was cut back by 0 bases and J by 2 bases. Germline V gene sequence: CDR1 MNHNS, CDR2 SASEGT.

The chain couples TRBV27 to TRBJ1-2; 7 nucleotides line up with TRBD1. Germline CDR1 MNHEY, CDR2 SMNVEV (reference sequence). V lost 5 bases and J lost 0; bases outside the gene matches: 3. This CDR3 has 14 amino acids. The CDR3: CASSLQGANYGYTF. The CDR3 DNA reads TGTGCCAGCAGTCTCCAGGGGGCTAACTATGGCTACACCTTC.